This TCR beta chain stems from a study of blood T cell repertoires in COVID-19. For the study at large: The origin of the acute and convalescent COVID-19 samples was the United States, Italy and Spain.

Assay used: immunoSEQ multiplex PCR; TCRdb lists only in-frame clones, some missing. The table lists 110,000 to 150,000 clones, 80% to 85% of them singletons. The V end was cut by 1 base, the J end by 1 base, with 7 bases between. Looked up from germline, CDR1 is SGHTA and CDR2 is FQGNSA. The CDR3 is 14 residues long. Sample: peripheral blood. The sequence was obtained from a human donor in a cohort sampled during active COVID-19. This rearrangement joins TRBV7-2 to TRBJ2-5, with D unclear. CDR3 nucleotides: TGTGCCAGCAGCTTAGAGTGGGCCCAAGAGACCCAGTACTTC. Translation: CASSLEWAQETQYF.